The 14 T cell receptor beta chains below come from one sample, sequenced in a study of T cell responses to AZD1222 COVID-19 vaccine. Sequencing used immunoSEQ multiplex PCR; TCRdb keeps in-frame clones, though not all of them. The data contain roughly 130,000 clones, roughly 92% of them seen just once; the ten biggest clones take up roughly 1%. The sample here was peripheral blood, taken 28 days after the second AZD1222 dose. The receptors come from an adult who received the AZD1222 COVID-19 vaccine.

The table lists this clone with a few counts. CDR3 loop: CASSVGGQGVHEQYF. The CDR3 nucleotides read TGTGCCAGCAGTGTAGGGGGACAGGGCGTCCACGAGCAGTACTTC. The rearrangement links TRBV2 to TRBJ2-7, with 9 nucleotides matching TRBD1. V shed 4 bases, J shed 5 bases, and the junction held 9 bases outside the gene matches. This CDR3 has 15 amino acids. Germline loops: CDR1 SNHLY, CDR2 FYNNEI.

CDR3 coding DNA: TGCGCCAGCAGCCTGCAGAGCACAGATACGCAGTATTTT. It is translated as CASSLQSTDTQYF. The chain carries TRBV4-3 and TRBJ2-3; D is unresolved. From germline, CDR1 is LGHNA and CDR2 YSLEER. V dropped 4 bases and J dropped 0 bases, with 5 bases sitting between them. CDR3 size: 13 residues.

The chain links TRBV4-3 to TRBJ1-6; the match to TRBD1 covers 7 bases. The CDR3 is made up of 15 amino acids. Germline CDR1 LGHNA, CDR2 YSLEER. V lost 2 bases, J lost 10 bases, and 8 bases stayed unmatched. The CDR3 region is CASSQQPDRDSPLHF. The CDR3 nucleotides are TGCGCCAGCAGCCAACAACCCGACAGGGACTCACCCCTCCACTTT.

The chain uses TRBV28 and TRBJ2-5, with a tentative D call TRBD2 (5 bases). Trimming left V 3 bases short and J 4 bases short, with 15 bases between. There are 15 residues in the CDR3. Germline V lookup: CDR1 MDHEN, CDR2 SYDVKM. CDR3 nucleotides: TGTGCCAGCAGTTTTACGTCACTAGTAAGAGAGACCCAGTACTTC. It translates to CASSFTSLVRETQYF.

This chain joins TRBV6-5 and TRBJ1-2; D ambiguous. In germline, CDR1 is MNHEY, CDR2 SVGAGI. V lost 6 bases, J lost 4 bases, and 12 bases lay in between. This CDR3 is 13 amino acids long. This CDR3 reads CASRVGSSYGYTF. As DNA, the CDR3 is TGTGCCAGCAGAGTCGGGTCCAGCTATGGCTACACCTTC.

The rearrangement uses TRBV5-1 and TRBJ2-7; D gene uncertain. This CDR3 has 13 residues. Trimming took 0 bases from V and 1 from J, leaving 5 bases between them. Looked up from germline, CDR1 is SGHRS and CDR2 is YFSETQ. The CDR3 nucleotides are TGCGCCAGCAGCTTGGGGGTTTCCTACGAGCAGTACTTC. It encodes CASSLGVSYEQYF.

This rearrangement joins TRBV19 to TRBJ1-4, with 7 bases fitting TRBD1. The CDR3 has 14 residues. Germline V gene sequence: CDR1 LNHDA, CDR2 SQIVND (reference sequence). V trimming: 7 bases; J trimming: 4 bases; junction bases outside the gene matches: 6. The CDR3 nucleotides are TGTGCCAGTACCATGGGACAGCTTAATGAAAAACTGTTTTTT. Translating it yields CASTMGQLNEKLFF.

The chain employs TRBV7-8 and TRBJ2-2; no clear D gene. From germline, CDR1 is SGHVS and CDR2 FQNEAQ. V shed 3 bases and J shed 7 bases, with 9 bases lying between them. The CDR3 is 13 residues long. The CDR3 nucleotides are TGTGCCAGCAGCTTCCGACCCGACGGGGAGCTGTTTTTT. Translating gives CASSFRPDGELFF.

V and J are TRBV11-3 and TRBJ2-2; a possible D gene is TRBD2 (6 bases). The CDR3 has 16 residues. Trimming removed 5 bases from V and 4 bases from J, with 17 bases in between. Germline V gene sequence: CDR1 SGHNT, CDR2 YENEEA. The CDR3 sequence: CASSAQGTSSTGELFF. CDR3 DNA: TGTGCCAGCAGCGCTCAAGGGACTTCGAGCACCGGGGAGCTGTTTTTT.

In its sample, this clone was seen once. This chain joins TRBV30 and TRBJ2-1; 10 bases match TRBD2. The CDR3 is 13 residues long. Trimming at V came to 0 bases and at J to 15 bases, leaving 8 bases not matched to a gene. CDR1 GTSNPN and CDR2 SVGIG come from the germline V gene (reference sequence). Here the CDR3 DNA reads TGTGCCTGGAGTGTGGGCCTAGCGGGAGCTGGGTTCTTC. Protein sequence: CAWSVGLAGAGFF.

J is TRBJ2-7 and V is TRBV3-1 (or the pseudogene TRBV3-2); D not certain. The CDR3 consists of 15 residues. Trimming left V 1 base short and J 4 bases short, with 14 bases between. Germline V lookup: CDR1 LGHDT, CDR2 YNNKEL (reference sequence). CDR3 in amino acids: CASSQALSAIYEQYF. CDR3 DNA: TGTGCCAGCAGCCAAGCACTCTCCGCCATTTACGAGCAGTACTTC.

The chain recombines TRBV19 with TRBJ1-5; 9 bases agree with TRBD1. Unmatched junction bases numbered 14, after V lost 5 bases and J lost 6 bases. The CDR3 loop spans 17 amino acids. Germline CDR1 reads LNHDA; CDR2 reads SQIVND (reference sequence). The CDR3 DNA is TGTGCCAGTAGTGCCACGTGGACAGGGGCGGACGGTCAGCCCCAGCATTTT. Translation: CASSATWTGADGQPQHF.

The chain recombines TRBV7-7 with TRBJ2-5; D is ambiguous. V was shortened by 3 bases and J by 2 bases, with 13 bases between the two germline ends. This CDR3 comprises 15 residues. Germline values: CDR1 SSHAT, CDR2 FNYEAQ (reference sequence). The CDR3 DNA sequence: TGTGCCAGCAGCTTCGGAACCGGCAGACAAGAGACCCAGTACTTC. It encodes CASSFGTGRQETQYF.

The chain has TRBV15 and TRBJ1-1; D might be TRBD1 (5 bases). Germline CDR1 is LNHNV and CDR2 is YYDKDF (reference sequence). Trimming pared 5 bases from V and 5 bases from J, leaving 12 bases between. This CDR3 spans 13 amino acids. The CDR3 bases are TGTGCCACCAGCGGGGCGAGGGGTACTGAAGCTTTCTTT. Translating it yields CATSGARGTEAFF.